This T cell receptor (beta chain) was profiled in a study of immune evolution from preneoplasia to lung adenocarcinoma. Per germline, CDR1 SGHRS and CDR2 YFSETQ. The CDR3 sequence is 15 residues long. Trimming cost V 4 bases and J 2 bases; bases outside gene matches: 8. This table comes from immunoSEQ multiplex PCR, and its TCRdb copy is limited to in-frame clones, with some not included. The data show around 6,800 clones, roughly 80% seen once. As to this clone: The antigen remains undetermined.

Study-wide points: From normal lung to invasive adenocarcinoma, top clone frequencies appeared to decrease. KRAS-mutant nodules had the highest T cell clonality.

Resections took place in Japan or China from about 2013 to 2017. Each case's diagnosis was confirmed by two pathologists on H&E. The genes are TRBV5-1 and TRBJ1-2; TRBD1 agrees at 7 bases. The TCR comes from an older donor with lung adenocarcinoma. Some clones in this sample may be carry-over from other donors' samples. Material for sequencing was FFPE atypical adenomatous hyperplasia tissue from the lung. Specified subset: atypical adenomatous hyperplasia (AAH), lung preneoplasia. This CDR3 is CASSPGQFSNYGYTF. CDR3 DNA sequence: TGCGCCAGCAGCCCGGGACAGTTTTCCAACTATGGCTACACCTTC.